These 31 T cell receptor beta chains were all obtained from the same sample, sequenced in a study of cytomegalovirus exposure and HLA in healthy donors. The PCR was carried out with 60 Vbeta primers and 13 Jbeta primers. Some clones are missing from TCRdb's copy, which holds only in-frame ones; the method was immunoSEQ multiplex PCR. The repertoire table contains more than 50,000 clones. Source material: PBMCs. These receptors all come from a man aged 45-65 years in good health and CMV-seropositive.

The CDR3 DNA reads TGTGCCAGCAGCTTCGGGACAGGGGGGGAAGGCTACACCTTC. It yields the protein CASSFGTGGEGYTF. The chain couples TRBV11-2 to TRBJ1-2; 11 nucleotides align to TRBD1. V lost 3 bases to trimming and J lost 8 bases; unmatched junction nucleotides: 5. The CDR3 is 14 residues long. Germline V gene lookup returns CDR1 SGHAT and CDR2 FQNNGV.

V gene TRBV19 combines with J gene TRBJ2-5; TRBD1 matches at 7 bases. The CDR3 runs to 14 residues. CDR1 is LNHDA and CDR2 is SQIVND in the germline V gene (reference sequence). Unmatched junction bases numbered 15, after V lost 9 bases and J lost 8 bases. The CDR3: CASNTGEGGLTQYF. In nucleotides, the CDR3 is TGTGCCAGCAATACAGGGGAAGGTGGTCTCACCCAGTACTTC.

The chain combines TRBV11-3 with TRBJ2-1; 14 nucleotides align to TRBD2. The CDR3 runs 15 residues. Germline CDR1 SGHNT, CDR2 YENEEA. V lost 5 bases and J lost 6; bases outside the gene matches: 3. The CDR3 reads CASSPGTSGGNEQFF. CDR3 nucleotides: TGTGCCAGCAGCCCGGGGACTAGCGGGGGCAATGAGCAGTTCTTC.

J is TRBJ2-1 and V is TRBV4-1; 8 positions agree with TRBD2. CDR3 length: 14 amino acids. With V trimmed by 4 bases and J by 8 bases, 7 bases remained unmatched. Looked up from germline, CDR1 is MGHRA and CDR2 is YSYEKL. The CDR3 DNA follows: TGCGCCAGCAGCCCAGGACGGGAGGGGGATGAGCAGTTCTTC. It encodes CASSPGREGDEQFF.

The V and J genes are TRBV5-1 and TRBJ2-2, with TRBD1 matching 8 bases. Per the germline V gene, CDR1 is SGHRS and CDR2 is YFSETQ. V shed 4 bases and J 6 bases; nucleotides not matched to a gene: 8. This CDR3 has 15 amino acids. The CDR3 nucleotides are TGCGCCAGCAGCCCAGGACAGGGTTTGGCCGGGGAGCTGTTTTTT. It codes for CASSPGQGLAGELFF.

J is TRBJ1-1 and V is TRBV7-9; possible D gene TRBD1, 5 bases. The CDR3 is 13 amino acids. The germline V and J ends were trimmed by 3 bases and 8 bases, with 13 bases remaining between them. Germline V lookup: CDR1 SEHNR, CDR2 FQNEAQ (reference sequence). The CDR3 nucleotides read TGTGCCAGCAGCTTCCAGGGTATAACGGAAGCTTTCTTT. This sequence encodes CASSFQGITEAFF.

V usage is TRBV9 and J usage is TRBJ1-2, with 7 bases matching TRBD1. Trimming removed 0 bases from V and 8 bases from J; junction bases left unmatched: 7. CDR1 and CDR2 from the germline V gene are SGDLS and YYNGEE. The length of the CDR3 is 14 residues. The CDR3 region is CASSVEQGLGGYTF. The CDR3 coding sequence is TGTGCCAGCAGCGTAGAACAGGGGTTAGGGGGCTACACCTTC.

The genes are TRBV5-1 and TRBJ2-7; TRBD2 aligns across 12 bases. CDR3 length equals 14 residues. Germline CDR1 SGHRS, CDR2 YFSETQ. Trimming cost V 4 bases and J 7 bases; bases outside gene matches: 6. The CDR3 DNA is TGCGCCAGCAGCGAAACTAGCGGGAGGTCTGAGCAGTACTTC. This encodes CASSETSGRSEQYF.

CDR3 region: CASSLGGEASYEQYF. The CDR3 nucleotides read TGCGCCAGCAGTCTAGGGGGGGAGGCCTCCTACGAGCAGTACTTC. The V call is TRBV4-1, the J call TRBJ2-7; D might be TRBD2 (7 bases). Germline V gene data show CDR1 as MGHRA and CDR2 as YSYEKL. This CDR3 region has 15 residues. The V and J ends lost 6 bases and 0 bases respectively, with 15 bases between them.

This chain uses TRBV25-1 with TRBJ2-1; 11 nucleotides match TRBD2. V was pared by 7 bases and J by 4 bases, with 3 bases of the junction left unmatched. The CDR3 has 14 residues. The germline gives CDR1 MGHDK, CDR2 SYGVNS. The CDR3 nucleotides are TGTGCCAGCACGACTAGCGGGGAGTACAATGAGCAGTTCTTC. Translating it yields CASTTSGEYNEQFF. Variable domain in full (rest from reference TRBV25-1 and TRBJ2-1): EADIYQTPRYLVIGTGKKITLECSQTMGHDKMYWYQQDPGMELHLIHYSYGVNSTEKGDLSSESTVSRIRTEHFPLTLESARPSHTSQYLCASTTSGEYNEQFFGPGTRLTVL.

V and J are TRBV20-1 and TRBJ2-7; D is undetermined. This CDR3 comprises 11 residues. Germline V gives CDR1 DFQATT, CDR2 SNEGSKA (reference sequence). V was clipped by 2 bases and J by 2 bases, with 4 bases between them. CDR3 sequence: CSARTAYEQYF. In DNA, the CDR3 is TGCAGTGCTAGAACGGCCTACGAGCAGTACTTC.

The chain uses TRBV2 and TRBJ2-2; tentative D call: TRBD2 (5 bases). The CDR3 is made up of 15 amino acids. V gave up 8 bases and J gave up 4 bases, with 17 bases separating them. Per germline, CDR1 SNHLY and CDR2 FYNNEI. The CDR3 DNA reads TGTGCCAGCGGTTCTGCGGGTTTTGGCACCGGGGAGCTGTTTTTT. This sequence encodes CASGSAGFGTGELFF.

V is TRBV4-3 and J is TRBJ1-5; the D gene is possibly TRBD1 (6 bases). V lost 0 bases and J 5 bases, leaving 11 bases between the germline ends. The CDR3 sequence is 15 residues long. Germline V gene lookup returns CDR1 LGHNA and CDR2 YSLEER. The CDR3 DNA follows: TGCGCCAGCAGCCAAGACGGGGACAACGATCAGCCCCAGCATTTT. This codes for CASSQDGDNDQPQHF.

V is TRBV9 and J is TRBJ1-2; D is possibly TRBD1 (5 bases). The CDR3 sequence is 15 residues long. From germline, CDR1 is SGDLS and CDR2 YYNGEE. V was pared by 4 bases and J by 5 bases, with 18 bases between. This chain's CDR3 is CASSLRDRGGYGYTF. In nucleotides, the CDR3 is TGTGCCAGCAGCCTCAGAGATAGGGGCGGTTATGGCTACACCTTC.

This chain uses TRBV28 with TRBJ2-3; possibly TRBD1 for D (6 bases). CDR1 and CDR2 (germline): MDHEN, SYDVKM. V dropped 4 bases and J dropped 3 bases, with 17 bases sitting between them. This CDR3 has 16 residues. CDR3 in amino acids: CASSSIDRLGTDTQYF. The CDR3, as DNA: TGTGCCAGCAGTTCGATCGACAGGCTGGGGACAGATACGCAGTATTTT.

The chain combines TRBV2 with TRBJ1-6, with TRBD1 matching over 11 bases. Losses at the gene ends were 6 bases for V and 10 bases for J; bases not matched to a gene: 8. Looked up from germline, CDR1 is SNHLY and CDR2 is FYNNEI. The CDR3 is made up of 15 amino acids. CDR3 loop: CASRWTGGGWSPLHF. CDR3 DNA sequence: TGTGCCAGCAGATGGACAGGGGGCGGGTGGTCACCCCTCCACTTT.

As DNA, the CDR3 is TGTGCCTGGAGTCAACCGGGGACACACGGCAATCAGCCCCAGCATTTT. This gives the protein CAWSQPGTHGNQPQHF. The chain recombines TRBV30 with TRBJ1-5; D perhaps matches TRBD1 (6 bases). The V end was cut by 2 bases, the J end by 2 bases, with 16 bases between. Looked up from germline, CDR1 is GTSNPN and CDR2 is SVGIG (reference sequence). CDR3 length: 16 residues.

CDR3 in amino acids: CSARPGAEEKLFF. In DNA, the CDR3 is TGCAGCGCCCGTCCTGGGGCAGAGGAAAAACTGTTTTTT. The chain combines TRBV29-1 with TRBJ1-4; weak D call: TRBD1 (5 bases). The germline V and J ends were trimmed by 7 bases and 8 bases, with 17 bases remaining between them. Looked up from germline, CDR1 is SQVTM and CDR2 is ANQGSEA. CDR3 length: 13 amino acids.

The chain carries TRBV28 and TRBJ2-7; TRBD1 matches 7 bases. V trimming: 8 bases; J trimming: 3 bases; junction bases outside the gene matches: 7. The CDR3 is made up of 13 amino acids. From germline, CDR1 is MDHEN and CDR2 SYDVKM. In DNA form, the CDR3 reads TGTGCCAGCGGAACTACAGGGGTCTACGAGCAGTACTTC. The encoded protein is CASGTTGVYEQYF.

The chain combines TRBV11-2 with TRBJ2-5; D may be TRBD1 (5 bases). With 8 bases removed from V and 7 bases from J, the gap between germline ends came to 14 bases. The CDR3 spans 12 residues. Germline V gene data show CDR1 as SGHAT and CDR2 as FQNNGV. As DNA, the CDR3 is TGTGCCAGCGCCCAGGGTGTAGGGACCCAGTACTTC. Amino acids: CASAQGVGTQYF. Drawing the rest from reference TRBV11-2 and TRBJ2-5, the complete variable domain is EAGVAQSPRYKIIEKRQSVAFWCNPISGHATLYWYQQILGQGPKLLIQFQNNGVVDDSQLPKDRFSAERLKGVDSTLKIQPAKLEDSAVYLCASAQGVGTQYFGPGTRLLVL.

The V gene is TRBV28, the J gene TRBJ1-2; 8 nucleotides line up with TRBD1. CDR1 is MDHEN, CDR2 SYDVKM, per germline. The CDR3 spans 12 residues. The V gene end was trimmed by 8 bases and the J gene end by 6 bases; junction bases not matched to a gene: 5. The CDR3 protein is CASFDRGDGYTF. The CDR3 nucleotides read TGTGCCAGCTTCGACAGGGGCGATGGCTACACCTTC.

The chain joins TRBV2 to TRBJ1-2; D gene ambiguous. The CDR3 is 11 amino acids. Germline V lookup: CDR1 SNHLY, CDR2 FYNNEI. The V end was cut by 8 bases, the J end by 7 bases, with 11 bases between. CDR3: CASSRESGYTF. In DNA form, the CDR3 reads TGTGCCAGCTCGCGGGAATCTGGCTACACCTTC.

CDR3 in DNA: TGTGCCACCTCCCTAGGGACTTTGAGAACCGGGGAGCTGTTTTTT. Translated, it gives CATSLGTLRTGELFF. V and J are TRBV6-5 and TRBJ2-2, with a possible D match to TRBD2 (6 bases). The germline V gene has CDR1 MNHEY and CDR2 SVGAGI. Trimming removed 10 bases from V and 5 bases from J, with 20 bases in between. The CDR3 has 15 residues.

The chain is built from TRBV4-2 and TRBJ2-7, with 8 bases that match TRBD1. The CDR3 sequence is 16 residues long. The ends lost 1 base at V and 5 bases at J; junction bases unmatched: 10. Germline values: CDR1 LGHNA, CDR2 YNFKEQ. CDR3 amino acids: CASSQGEGTGLHEQYF. DNA for the CDR3: TGTGCCAGCAGCCAAGGGGAAGGGACAGGTCTCCACGAGCAGTACTTC.

V and J are TRBV7-2 and TRBJ2-7; 7 bases map to TRBD2. The CDR3 sequence is 14 residues long. With V trimmed by 1 base and J by 2 bases, 2 bases remained unmatched. CDR1 SGHTA and CDR2 FQGNSA come from the germline V gene. Here the CDR3 reads CASSLGLATYEQYF. DNA of the CDR3: TGTGCCAGCAGCTTAGGACTAGCCACCTACGAGCAGTACTTC.

As to this clone: A junction boundary mismatches the germline segment, possibly from a read error. The rearrangement links TRBV4-3 to TRBJ2-7; 9 bases fit TRBD1. CDR1 is LGHNA and CDR2 is YSLEER in the germline V gene. The CDR3 covers 13 residues. The CDR3 coding sequence is TGCGCCAGCAGCCAAGATCTCGGGGACAGGGTGCACTTC. Its protein is CASSQDLGDRVHF.

The V gene is TRBV6-5, the J gene TRBJ2-5; a possible D gene is TRBD2 (6 bases). The J call is doubtful: the DNA matches TRBJ2-7 better. The CDR3 runs 15 residues. Germline values: CDR1 MNHEY, CDR2 SVGAGI. The CDR3 DNA sequence: TGTGCCAGCAGTCCCCGGGGGACTTACACCTACGAGCAGTACTTC. This translates into CASSPRGTYTYEQYF.

The chain combines TRBV4-3 with TRBJ2-7; perhaps TRBD1 as D (6 bases). V shed 0 bases and J shed 3 bases, with 15 bases lying between them. The CDR3 has 16 amino acids. The V gene's germline CDR1 is LGHNA and CDR2 YSLEER. This chain's CDR3 is CASSQDAGKGGYEQYF. As DNA, the CDR3 is TGCGCCAGCAGCCAAGATGCAGGAAAAGGGGGCTACGAGCAGTACTTC.

In DNA, the CDR3 is TGTGCCAGCAGCCAAACCCCCCAGGGTGACTATGGCTACACCTTC. This sequence encodes CASSQTPQGDYGYTF. The chain uses TRBV4-2 and TRBJ1-2; weak D call: TRBD1 (5 bases). In germline, CDR1 is LGHNA, CDR2 YNFKEQ. This CDR3 spans 15 amino acids. V lost 2 bases, J lost 3 bases, and 13 bases lay in between.

The rearrangement joins TRBV18 to TRBJ2-6; possible D gene TRBD1, 5 bases. Germline CDR1 is KGHSH and CDR2 is LQKENI. Trimming left V 0 bases short and J 2 bases short, with 5 bases between. The CDR3 is 15 amino acids. The CDR3: CASSPPGAGANVLTF. The DNA of the CDR3 is TGTGCCAGCTCACCACCAGGGGCTGGGGCCAACGTCCTGACTTTC.

The chain has TRBV6-5 and TRBJ2-3, with TRBD2 matching 10 bases. V dropped 2 bases and J dropped 6; count of bases not matched to a gene: 5. The CDR3 is 15 residues long. Per the germline V gene, CDR1 is MNHEY and CDR2 is SVGAGI. The CDR3 region has the DNA TGTGCCAGCAGTTACGGAAGCGGGAGGGGGGATACGCAGTATTTT. Translation gives CASSYGSGRGDTQYF.